These 28 T cell receptor beta chains originate from one sample sequenced in a study of identical twins. TCRdb used MiXCR to reprocess the 5' RACE reads, holding one entry per CDR3 protein. The data contain 350,000 to 450,000 distinct CDR3 sequences, about 18% of them seen just once; the ten biggest clones take up around 10%. Specimen: naive T cells sorted from blood. The source is a man aged 50-60 years in good health.

This clonotype was picked up a small number of times. V and J are TRBV20-1 and TRBJ2-2, with 8 bases lining up with TRBD2. Germline-derived CDR1 and CDR2 are DFQATT and SNEGSKA (reference sequence). Germline trimming cut 4 bases from V and 2 bases from J; bases unmatched to any gene: 6. There are 15 residues in the CDR3. Here the CDR3 reads CSATPGGPNTGELFF. The CDR3 DNA reads TGCAGTGCTACCCCGGGGGGGCCCAACACCGGGGAGCTGTTTTTT.

This clonotype was observed many times. V and J are TRBV28 and TRBJ2-1, with D possibly matching TRBD1 (6 bases). CDR1 is MDHEN and CDR2 is SYDVKM in the germline V gene. Trimming took 0 bases from V and 10 from J, leaving 16 bases between them. This CDR3 is built from 15 residues. As DNA, the CDR3 is TGTGCCAGCAGTTTATGGCAGGGGCCCATCGGGGAGCAGTTCTTC. This encodes CASSLWQGPIGEQFF.

Ten or more counts support this clonotype. V usage is TRBV2 and J usage is TRBJ1-1; a weak D match, TRBD1 (5 bases). This CDR3 has 14 amino acids. Germline lookup yields CDR1 SNHLY and CDR2 FYNNEI. V lost 10 bases and J lost 3, with 18 bases in between. CDR3 protein: CAIHGGTLYTEAFF. In DNA, the CDR3 is TGTGCCATTCACGGGGGGACCCTATACACTGAAGCTTTCTTT.

A few counts support this clonotype. The chain employs TRBV4-3 and TRBJ1-1, with no clear D. Germline V gene sequence: CDR1 LGHNA, CDR2 YSLEER. CDR3 length equals 15 residues. The V gene lost 0 bases and the J gene lost 2 bases, with 10 bases spanning the gap. CDR3 protein: CASSQEISVNTEAFF. The CDR3 nucleotides are TGCGCCAGCAGCCAAGAGATATCAGTCAACACTGAAGCTTTCTTT.

V gene TRBV20-1 combines with J gene TRBJ2-7; 9 nucleotides align to TRBD2. Germline V gene sequence: CDR1 DFQATT, CDR2 SNEGSKA (reference sequence). This CDR3 comprises 12 residues. Losses at the gene ends were 4 bases for V and 5 bases for J; bases not matched to a gene: 3. The CDR3 loop reads CSAKAGGHEQYF. Here the CDR3 DNA reads TGCAGTGCTAAAGCGGGGGGCCACGAGCAGTACTTC.

About this clonotype: One end of the junction does not line up with germline, which may come from a read error. This sequence joins TRBV6-1 and TRBJ2-2, with D perhaps matching TRBD2 (6 bases). CDR1 MNHNS and CDR2 SASEGT come from the germline V gene. CDR3 length: 14 amino acids. The chain's CDR3 is CGIRATSYTGELFF. The CDR3 DNA reads TGCGGAATTAGGGCGACTAGTTACACCGGGGAGCTGTTTTTT.

This clonotype occurred many times. The CDR3 is CASSTIAGEQQETQYF. Here the CDR3 DNA reads TGTGCCAGCAGCACGATAGCGGGGGAACAACAAGAGACCCAGTACTTC. The chain combines TRBV5-6 with TRBJ2-5; the match to TRBD2 covers 9 bases. Germline V CDR1 and CDR2: SGHDT, YYEEEE. V was clipped by 4 bases and J by 2 bases; unmatched bases: 9. The CDR3 consists of 16 residues.

This clonotype was observed at least ten times. The rearrangement joins TRBV7-9 to TRBJ2-3, with 8 bases lining up with TRBD2. V gave up 4 bases and J gave up 0 bases; unmatched junction bases: 9. The CDR3 sequence is 17 residues long. Germline V gives CDR1 SEHNR, CDR2 FQNEAQ (reference sequence). This CDR3 is CASSSWLLAGSTDTQYF. The CDR3 region has the DNA TGTGCCAGCAGCTCGTGGTTATTAGCGGGAAGCACAGATACGCAGTATTTT.

The CDR3 protein is CATGKEMNTEAFF. The DNA of the CDR3 is TGTGCCACCGGGAAGGAGATGAACACTGAAGCTTTCTTT. This chain connects TRBV7-9 to TRBJ1-1; D is unresolved. The CDR3 covers 13 residues. V lost 10 bases to trimming and J lost 0 bases, with 12 bases between them. The germline CDR1 and CDR2 sequences are SEHNR and FQNEAQ (reference sequence).

This clonotype has only a few counts. V is TRBV6-2 or TRBV6-3 and J is TRBJ2-7, with D uncertain. This CDR3 has 12 amino acids. V was trimmed by 2 bases and J by 4 bases, leaving 6 bases between them. Germline lookup yields CDR1 MNHEY and CDR2 SVGEGT. CDR3 residues: CASSYPVYEQYF. In nucleotides, the CDR3 is TGTGCCAGCAGTTACCCCGTGTACGAGCAGTACTTC.

The sample holds many counts of this clonotype. The CDR3 DNA reads as TGCGCCAGCAGCTTGGCCGGGACAACTCCTGGAAACACCATATATTTT. It yields the protein CASSLAGTTPGNTIYF. The V call is TRBV5-1, the J call TRBJ1-3, with a possible D match to TRBD1 (6 bases). Looked up from germline, CDR1 is SGHRS and CDR2 is YFSETQ. There are 16 residues in the CDR3. Trimming stripped 0 bases from V and 2 bases from J, with 12 bases between.

The CDR3 is CASRIGTSPYNEQFF. CDR3 DNA: TGTGCCAGCAGGATCGGGACTAGCCCCTACAATGAGCAGTTCTTC. The chain is built from TRBV6-1 and TRBJ2-1; 9 nucleotides line up with TRBD2. The CDR3 contains 15 residues. J was trimmed by 2 bases and V by 6 bases; bases with no gene match: 5. Per the germline V gene, CDR1 is MNHNS and CDR2 is SASEGT.

The chain recombines TRBV11-2 with TRBJ2-7, with 8 positions matching TRBD2. Germline values: CDR1 SGHAT, CDR2 FQNNGV. V trimming: 5 bases; J trimming: 5 bases; junction bases outside the gene matches: 2. CDR3 length: 12 amino acids. CDR3 sequence reads: CASSGLADEQYF. In nucleotides, the CDR3 is TGTGCCAGCAGCGGACTAGCAGACGAGCAGTACTTC.

This clonotype was observed many times. The J gene is TRBJ2-1, the V gene TRBV6-6; D is ambiguous. CDR1 is MNHNY, CDR2 SVGAGI, per germline (reference sequence). The CDR3 is 13 amino acids. The germline V and J ends were trimmed by 7 bases and 1 base, with 8 bases remaining between them. CDR3 sequence: CASTPVSYNEQFF. CDR3 bases: TGTGCCAGCACCCCGGTGTCCTACAATGAGCAGTTCTTC.

The gene calls are TRBV15 and TRBJ2-7; 10 bases line up with TRBD2. The germline V gene has CDR1 LNHNV and CDR2 YYDKDF (reference sequence). After removal of 0 bases from V and 4 bases from J, the junction contained 9 bases not matched to a gene. The CDR3 runs to 17 residues. CDR3 DNA: TGTGCCACCAGCAGAGATCCGGCTAGCGGGAGAGGTTACGAGCAGTACTTC. Translation: CATSRDPASGRGYEQYF.

This clonotype was seen only a few times. The rearrangement joins TRBV10-3 to TRBJ1-2; D uncertain. This CDR3 is 14 amino acids long. V dropped 3 bases and J dropped 4 bases, with 12 bases sitting between them. Germline values: CDR1 ENHRY, CDR2 SYGVKD. CDR3 bases: TGTGCCATCAGTGATCGCGGCGGTGCCTATGGCTACACCTTC. As protein: CAISDRGGAYGYTF.

The chain combines TRBV24-1 with TRBJ2-1; a possible D gene is TRBD2 (6 bases). V was pared by 3 bases and J by 5 bases, with 13 bases between. The CDR3 is 15 amino acids. CDR1 KGHDR and CDR2 SFDVKD come from the germline V gene. The CDR3 coding sequence is TGTGCCACCAGTGATCCCCCCGGAGGGGACAATGAGCAGTTCTTC. Protein product: CATSDPPGGDNEQFF.

This clonotype was seen a few times. V usage is TRBV20-1 and J usage is TRBJ1-1, with D unresolved. V was shortened by 6 bases and J by 2 bases, with 13 bases between the two germline ends. CDR3 length equals 13 residues. In germline, CDR1 is DFQATT, CDR2 SNEGSKA (reference sequence). The CDR3 region is CSAYGLLNTEAFF. The CDR3 coding sequence is TGCAGTGCGTACGGACTGCTAAACACTGAAGCTTTCTTT.

The chain uses TRBV6-1 and TRBJ2-3; D might be TRBD2 (5 bases). Germline CDR1 MNHNS, CDR2 SASEGT. The CDR3 totals 17 residues. V lost 6 bases, J lost 2 bases, and 21 bases lay in between. Here the CDR3 DNA reads TGTGCCAGCAGCCGCGAACATAGTAGGAGGCACACAGATACGCAGTATTTT. It specifies CASSREHSRRHTDTQYF.

The chain is built from TRBV2 and TRBJ1-6, with D maybe TRBD1 (5 bases). CDR3 length: 15 residues. Germline-derived CDR1 and CDR2 are SNHLY and FYNNEI. V lost 3 bases and J lost 4, with 10 bases in between. The CDR3 sequence: CASSERGKYNSPLHF. The CDR3 coding sequence is TGTGCCAGCAGTGAGAGGGGAAAATATAATTCACCCCTCCACTTT.

In its sample, this clonotype was seen a few times. V is TRBV4-1 and J is TRBJ2-6; D might be TRBD1 or TRBD2, each matching 6 bases. The V and J ends lost 1 base and 4 bases respectively, with 11 bases between them. Germline V gene data show CDR1 as MGHRA and CDR2 as YSYEKL. The CDR3 has 16 residues. The CDR3 region has the DNA TGCGCCAGCAGCCAAGCTTCGGGGGCGGGGGCCAACGTCCTGACTTTC. Translating gives CASSQASGAGANVLTF.

This clonotype was recorded many times. J is TRBJ2-1 and V is TRBV29-1, with 9 bases aligning to TRBD1. With V trimmed by 3 bases and J by 10 bases, 7 bases remained unmatched. From germline, CDR1 is SQVTM and CDR2 ANQGSEA. The CDR3 runs 13 residues. Here the CDR3 reads CSVETNRGREQFF. In DNA form, the CDR3 reads TGCAGCGTTGAGACCAACAGGGGGCGGGAGCAGTTCTTC.

Many counts were recorded for this clonotype. The V call is TRBV29-1, the J call TRBJ2-7, with D perhaps TRBD1 (6 bases). This CDR3 contains 12 residues. Germline V gene lookup returns CDR1 SQVTM and CDR2 ANQGSEA. V lost 4 bases to trimming and J lost 4 bases, with 11 bases between them. CDR3 residues: CSVASQGYEQYF. The DNA of the CDR3 is TGCAGCGTTGCCTCACAGGGATACGAGCAGTACTTC.

This clonotype was seen many times. The chain carries TRBV7-9 and TRBJ1-6; 7 bases line up with TRBD1. The V segment lost 1 base and the J segment 14 bases; nucleotides outside the gene matches: 8. CDR1 is SEHNR and CDR2 is FQNEAQ in the germline V gene (reference sequence). This CDR3 is built from 14 residues. CDR3 region: CASSLGQGSATLHF. For the CDR3, the DNA is TGTGCCAGCAGCTTAGGACAGGGAAGTGCAACCCTCCACTTT. Together with reference TRBV7-9 and TRBJ1-6, the CDR3 gives the full variable domain: DTGVSQNPRHKITKRGQNVTFRCDPISEHNRLYWYRQTLGQGPEFLTYFQNEAQLEKSRLLSDRFSAERPKGSFSTLEIQRTEQGDSAMYLCASSLGQGSATLHFGNGTRLTVT.

CDR3 nucleotide sequence: TGTGCCAGCAGCCCACGGACAGCCCTAACGCCCTACGAGCAGTACTTC. It encodes CASSPRTALTPYEQYF. The rearrangement joins TRBV9 to TRBJ2-7; tentative D call: TRBD1 (6 bases). Per the germline V gene, CDR1 is SGDLS and CDR2 is YYNGEE. Trimming took off 4 bases at V and 2 bases at J, with 19 bases between the two ends. This CDR3 comprises 16 residues. Using reference TRBV9 and TRBJ2-7 for the parts outside the CDR3, the full variable domain is DSGVTQTPKHLITATGQRVTLRCSPRSGDLSVYWYQQSLDQGLQFLIQYYNGEERAKGNILERFSAQQFPDLHSELNLSSLELGDSALYFCASSPRTALTPYEQYFGPGTRLTVT.

There are many counts of this clonotype. This chain connects TRBV20-1 to TRBJ2-7, with D possibly TRBD2 on 6 matching bases. Trimming left V 5 bases short and J 7 bases short, with 12 bases between. CDR1 and CDR2 from the germline V gene are DFQATT and SNEGSKA (reference sequence). This CDR3 has 11 residues. For the CDR3, the DNA is TGCAGTGCTCGGGACTTCGGGGAGCAGTACTTC. This sequence encodes CSARDFGEQYF.

This clonotype was observed a single time. The J gene is TRBJ2-5, the V gene TRBV15, with a tentative D call TRBD1 (6 bases). Germline assignment: CDR1 LNHNV and CDR2 YYDKDF (reference sequence). This CDR3 contains 15 residues. With 1 base removed from V and 4 bases from J, the gap between germline ends came to 13 bases. CDR3 sequence reads: CATSRAGTFAETQYF. As DNA, the CDR3 is TGTGCCACCAGCAGAGCAGGGACATTCGCAGAGACCCAGTACTTC.

The V and J genes are TRBV12-3 or TRBV12-4 and TRBJ2-4; no firm D call. V lost 1 base to trimming and J lost 0 bases, with 1 base between them. The CDR3 spans 13 residues. The CDR3 here is CASSLGAKNIQYF. The CDR3 nucleotides are TGTGCCAGCAGTTTAGGAGCCAAAAACATTCAGTACTTC.